This T cell receptor beta chain was retrieved from a study of beta chain features in type 1 diabetes. CDR1 and CDR2 (germline): SQVTM, ANQGSEA. The CDR3 is 14 amino acids. Note on this clone: The antigen is not known.

Regarding the study as a whole: Any HLA effect on TCRB rearrangement was left unresolved by small sub-analyses.

A single heparinised draw of roughly 0.11 L on average was taken per donor. Reverse transcription of all isolated RNA meant that expressed TCRB transcripts were sequenced. Sequencing was performed with immunoSEQ multiplex PCR; in TCRdb, only in-frame clones are kept and a portion is missing. The table lists 350,000 to 450,000 clones, approximately 14% of them singletons. The receptor was derived from a man aged 25-45 years in good health. The sample was naive CD4+ T cells from blood. The chain is built from TRBV29-1 and TRBJ2-5; 10 bases are a match to TRBD1. The DNA end is a closer match to TRBJ2-7, so the J assignment may be wrong. For the CDR3, the DNA is TGCAGCGTTGGGGACAGGGGTGTCCTGGACGAGCAGTACTTC. Translation gives CSVGDRGVLDEQYF.